This paragraph reports one T cell receptor beta chain. The sequence runs out 3 residues before the end of the CDR3; the remainder is reconstructed from the germline J gene. The sample comes from a study of T cells in women clearing cervical HPV infection. About the research overall: Case blood drawn at lesion detection; control blood after infection cleared.

The CDR3 contains 14 residues. Germline assignment: CDR1 SEHNR and CDR2 FQNEAQ (reference sequence). TCRdb's copy holds only in-frame clones and misses some; the assay was immunoSEQ multiplex PCR. The repertoire table contains approximately 33,000 clones. J is TRBJ1-2 and V is TRBV7-9, with 7 bases identical to TRBD1. The sample comprised blood buffy coat. The clonotype was recovered from a woman aged 18 to 75 with a cervical HPV16 infection that either progressed to CIN3+ or cleared (not recorded which). Incomplete CDR3 DNA: TGTGCCAGCAGCCCAGGTGGACAGGTTGGCGGC. Protein sequence: CASSPGGQVGG. The whole CDR3 sequence reads CASSPGGQVGGYTF.